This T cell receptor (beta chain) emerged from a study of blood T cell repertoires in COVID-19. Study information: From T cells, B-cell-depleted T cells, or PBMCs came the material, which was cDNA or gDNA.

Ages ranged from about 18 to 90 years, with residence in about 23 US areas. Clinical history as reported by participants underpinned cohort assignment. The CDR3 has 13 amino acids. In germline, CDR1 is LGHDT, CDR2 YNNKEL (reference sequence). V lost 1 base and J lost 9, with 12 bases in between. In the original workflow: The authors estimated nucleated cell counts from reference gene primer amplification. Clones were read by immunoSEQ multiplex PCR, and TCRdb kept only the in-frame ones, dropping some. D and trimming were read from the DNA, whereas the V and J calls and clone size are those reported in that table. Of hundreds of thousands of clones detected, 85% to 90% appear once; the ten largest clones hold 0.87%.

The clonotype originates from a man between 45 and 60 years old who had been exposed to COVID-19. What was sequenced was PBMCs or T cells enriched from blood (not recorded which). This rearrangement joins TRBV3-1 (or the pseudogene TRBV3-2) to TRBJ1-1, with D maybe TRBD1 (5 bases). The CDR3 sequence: CASSQGRDSKAFF. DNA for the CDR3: TGTGCCAGCAGCCAAGGACGAGACAGCAAAGCTTTCTTT.